The next 21 T cell receptor beta chains were all read from a single sample in a study of blood T cells in healthy people across ages. Primed by a sample-barcoded 5' primer and a J-beta primer mix, a second PCR proceeded for about 6 to 12 cycles. Each CDR3 protein gets one entry after TCRdb re-called the 5' RACE reads with MiXCR. The table shows 1.5 million to 2 million distinct CDR3 sequences, with 28% occurring only once. The sample consisted of blood. The receptors here all came from a woman between 25 and 40 years old in good health.

This clonotype was recorded a few times. The rearrangement links TRBV19 to TRBJ1-5; unclear D gene. The CDR3 has 12 amino acids. Trimming left V 5 bases short and J 6 bases short, with 8 bases between. Germline V gene lookup returns CDR1 LNHDA and CDR2 SQIVND (reference sequence). The CDR3 spells CASSAPPQPQHF. The CDR3 coding sequence is TGTGCCAGTAGTGCCCCCCCTCAGCCCCAGCATTTT.

The chain employs TRBV24-1 and TRBJ2-6; D possibly corresponds to TRBD1 (6 bases). Germline loops: CDR1 KGHDR, CDR2 SFDVKD. Trimming removed 2 bases from V and 2 bases from J, with 6 bases in between. The CDR3 is made up of 15 amino acids. CDR3 in DNA: TGTGCCACCAGTGATTACAGGGCTGGGGCCAACGTCCTGACTTTC. Translated: CATSDYRAGANVLTF.

This clonotype was counted ten times or more. This chain joins TRBV29-1 and TRBJ2-7; 7 bases map to TRBD1. The CDR3 is 13 residues long. Germline-derived CDR1 and CDR2 are SQVTM and ANQGSEA. The V gene end was trimmed by 6 bases and the J gene end by 1 base; junction bases not matched to a gene: 6. CDR3 nucleotides: TGCAGCGTACTAAGGGGGCTTTCCTACGAGCAGTACTTC. It codes for CSVLRGLSYEQYF.

The chain links TRBV5-1 to TRBJ1-1, with D possibly being TRBD1 (5 bases). This CDR3 spans 14 amino acids. V lost 2 bases and J 3 bases, leaving 11 bases between the germline ends. CDR1 is SGHRS and CDR2 is YFSETQ in the germline V gene. The CDR3 nucleotides read TGCGCCAGCAGCTTTTCGGGAGGGGACACTGAAGCTTTCTTT. Its translation: CASSFSGGDTEAFF.

As concerns this clonotype: Here the CDR3 omits its conserved ending phenylalanine or tryptophan, so a read error is the likely source. This chain joins TRBV3-1 and TRBJ1-4; D is undetermined. There are 13 residues in the CDR3. The germline gives CDR1 LGHDT, CDR2 YNNKEL (reference sequence). The V gene lost 3 bases and the J gene lost 6 bases, with 8 bases spanning the gap. CDR3 in DNA: TGTGCCAGCAGCCATGGCCGGGATGAAAAACTGTTTGTT. Translated: CASSHGRDEKLFV.

This chain uses TRBV12-3 or TRBV12-4 with TRBJ1-3; 11 nucleotides agree with TRBD1. This CDR3 has 16 residues. Trimming at V came to 6 bases and at J to 3 bases, leaving 7 bases not matched to a gene. The CDR3 region has the DNA TGTGCCAGCAGATACTGGACAGGGGGCAGTGGAAACACCATATATTTT. This encodes CASRYWTGGSGNTIYF.

The table lists this clonotype with a count of one. The chain is built from TRBV5-1 and TRBJ1-2; perhaps TRBD1 as D (6 bases). The CDR3 contains 15 residues. The V and J ends lost 2 bases and 3 bases respectively, with 14 bases between them. Germline lookup yields CDR1 SGHRS and CDR2 YFSETQ. The CDR3 here is CASSFGQTRDYGYTF. DNA for the CDR3: TGCGCCAGCAGCTTCGGACAGACGAGGGACTATGGCTACACCTTC.

This clonotype was seen more than once but under ten times. The chain is built from TRBV7-2 and TRBJ2-1, with no clear D. The CDR3 is 11 residues long. Trimming stripped 7 bases from V and 9 bases from J, with 10 bases between. Germline lookup yields CDR1 SGHTA and CDR2 FQGNSA. Here the CDR3 reads CASTDTIEQFF. The DNA of the CDR3 is TGTGCCAGCACCGATACGATTGAGCAGTTCTTC.

This clonotype showed up just a few times. CDR3 region: CAITQKTKTDTQYF. In DNA, the CDR3 is TGTGCCATCACCCAAAAAACGAAGACAGATACGCAGTATTTT. The chain combines TRBV10-3 with TRBJ2-3; D unclear. The germline V gene encodes CDR1 ENHRY and CDR2 SYGVKD. The CDR3 is 14 amino acids. V lost 7 bases to trimming and J lost 3 bases, with 14 bases between them.

Only a few counts were recorded for this clonotype. The chain couples TRBV6-5 to TRBJ1-2; 8 nucleotides align to TRBD1. This CDR3 spans 14 amino acids. CDR1 and CDR2 (germline): MNHEY, SVGAGI. The trim removed 5 bases at V and 6 bases at J, leaving 8 bases unmatched. CDR3 sequence reads: CASSRGQEGNGYTF. In DNA form, the CDR3 reads TGTGCCAGCAGTAGGGGACAGGAGGGGAATGGCTACACCTTC.

This clonotype showed up just a few times. The chain is built from TRBV5-1 and TRBJ2-3; TRBD1 is a possible D gene (5 bases). Germline lookup yields CDR1 SGHRS and CDR2 YFSETQ. Between the trimmed V and J ends, which lost 4 bases and 6 bases, there was a span of 21 bases. The CDR3 covers 16 residues. The chain's CDR3 is CASSVGPQGPTDTQYF. DNA of the CDR3: TGCGCCAGCAGCGTGGGCCCCCAGGGTCCAACGGATACGCAGTATTTT.

At least ten counts were recorded for this clonotype. A junction boundary mismatches the germline segment, possibly from a read error. The chain combines TRBV9 with TRBJ2-1; 8 bases line up with TRBD2. The CDR3 is 15 residues long. Germline V CDR1 and CDR2: SGDLS, YYNGEE. The CDR3: CASSTTSGAYNEQFF. The CDR3 nucleotides are TGCGCCAGCAGCACCACTAGCGGCGCTTACAATGAGCAGTTCTTC.

CDR3 residues: CASTGLEVLEQFF. The CDR3 nucleotides read TGTGCCAGCACGGGACTAGAAGTACTTGAGCAGTTCTTC. The V gene is TRBV27, the J gene TRBJ2-1; 8 nucleotides agree with TRBD2. The J segment lost 9 bases and the V segment lost 7 bases, leaving 8 bases of the junction unmatched. The V gene's germline CDR1 is MNHEY and CDR2 SMNVEV (reference sequence). CDR3 length: 13 amino acids.

This clonotype appeared many times. This chain links TRBV7-2 with TRBJ2-3, with 10 bases fitting TRBD2. V shed 8 bases and J 1 base; nucleotides not matched to a gene: 9. The CDR3 loop spans 16 amino acids. Germline V gives CDR1 SGHTA, CDR2 FQGNSA. CDR3 nucleotide sequence: TGTGCCAGCGGGTGGAGACTAGCGGGTGGCACAGATACGCAGTATTTT. Its protein is CASGWRLAGGTDTQYF.

This clonotype was seen a handful of times. This chain connects TRBV18 to TRBJ2-7, with D perhaps TRBD2 (5 bases). The CDR3 consists of 13 residues. In germline, CDR1 is KGHSH, CDR2 LQKENI. The V gene lost 6 bases and the J gene lost 2 bases, with 11 bases spanning the gap. The CDR3 sequence: CASSRTEAYEQYF. As DNA, the CDR3 is TGTGCCAGCTCCCGAACGGAGGCCTACGAGCAGTACTTC.

The genes are TRBV4-2 and TRBJ2-1, with 9 bases that match TRBD2. This CDR3 has 20 amino acids. Germline V gene data show CDR1 as LGHNA and CDR2 as YNFKEQ. Trimming at V came to 4 bases and at J to 6 bases, leaving 22 bases not matched to a gene. The CDR3 bases are TGTGCCAGCAGCCCCGCGGGGTTTAGGACCGGAGCGGGGGGATCCAATGAGCAGTTCTTC. It encodes CASSPAGFRTGAGGSNEQFF.

This clonotype came up a few times. This chain uses TRBV5-1 with TRBJ2-7; D possibly corresponds to TRBD2 (5 bases). The CDR3 contains 12 residues. The V gene lost 3 bases and the J gene lost 7 bases, with 11 bases spanning the gap. CDR1 and CDR2 (germline): SGHRS, YFSETQ. CDR3 bases: TGCGCCAGCAGCTGGACTTACAATGAGCAGTACTTC. It encodes CASSWTYNEQYF.

This clonotype has more than one count but fewer than ten. The V call is TRBV2, the J call TRBJ2-5; D may be TRBD2 (6 bases). The germline V gene has CDR1 SNHLY and CDR2 FYNNEI. Trimming pared 2 bases from V and 4 bases from J, leaving 11 bases between. The CDR3 totals 14 residues. The CDR3 sequence: CASSERLGLETQYF. DNA of the CDR3: TGTGCCAGCAGTGAACGACTAGGATTAGAGACCCAGTACTTC.

V is TRBV10-3 and J is TRBJ1-2; unclear D gene. Germline values: CDR1 ENHRY, CDR2 SYGVKD. The V end was cut by 7 bases, the J end by 4 bases, with 10 bases between. The CDR3 sequence is 12 residues long. The CDR3 DNA reads as TGTGCCATCACCGAGGACCTCTATGGCTACACCTTC. This codes for CAITEDLYGYTF.

The rearrangement uses TRBV6-1 and TRBJ1-5, with D perhaps matching TRBD1 (6 bases). CDR3 length equals 14 residues. Trimming removed 8 bases from V and 9 bases from J, with 20 bases in between. Per germline, CDR1 MNHNS and CDR2 SASEGT. The CDR3 reads CASLDGRGPRPQHF. CDR3 coding DNA: TGTGCCAGCTTGGATGGCAGGGGCCCTCGGCCCCAGCATTTT.

V usage is TRBV20-1 and J usage is TRBJ1-6; D gene uncertain. The CDR3 extends over 15 amino acids. In germline, CDR1 is DFQATT, CDR2 SNEGSKA (reference sequence). Trimming removed 5 bases at V and 9 bases at J, with 20 bases between. CDR3 sequence: CSAPVERVRGSPLHF. The CDR3 region has the DNA TGCAGTGCTCCAGTAGAACGCGTTAGAGGTTCACCCCTCCACTTT.